The 20 T cell receptor beta chains below all came from one sample that was sequenced in a study of blood T cell repertoires in COVID-19. The data were produced by immunoSEQ multiplex PCR, yet TCRdb's version contains in-frame clones alone and is incomplete. The data show approximately 240,000 clones, with about 90% seen just once and roughly 6.3% held by the top ten. Sequenced input: PBMCs or T cells enriched from blood (not recorded which). These receptors originate from a young woman with acute COVID-19.

The rearrangement links TRBV2 to TRBJ1-2, with 9 positions matching TRBD1. Trimming cost V 11 bases and J 8 bases; bases outside gene matches: 12. Germline V gene sequence: CDR1 SNHLY, CDR2 FYNNEI. This CDR3 is built from 13 residues. CDR3 in amino acids: CAVKQGAPRGYTF. CDR3 bases: TGTGCCGTAAAACAGGGGGCTCCTCGGGGCTACACCTTC.

The CDR3 DNA reads as TGCAGTGCTAGTCTACGTAGGGGACAGGGCCATAATTCACCCCTCCACTTT. It specifies CSASLRRGQGHNSPLHF. The chain combines TRBV20-1 with TRBJ1-6; the match to TRBD1 covers 9 bases. Per germline, CDR1 DFQATT and CDR2 SNEGSKA (reference sequence). V shed 3 bases, J shed 5 bases, and the junction held 11 bases outside the gene matches. This CDR3 contains 17 residues.

The chain is built from TRBV6-2 or TRBV6-3 and TRBJ2-3; TRBD2 agrees at 9 bases. The CDR3 is 15 residues long. V lost 5 bases and J lost 2; bases outside the gene matches: 5. Per the germline V gene, CDR1 is MNHEY and CDR2 is SVGEGT. This chain's CDR3 is CASSHSGGHTDTQYF. The CDR3 coding sequence is TGTGCCAGCAGTCATAGCGGGGGACACACAGATACGCAGTATTTT.

The CDR3 sequence is CASSIDLRGNEETQYF. As DNA, the CDR3 is TGTGCCAGTAGTATAGATCTTAGGGGGAATGAAGAGACCCAGTACTTC. The gene calls are TRBV19 and TRBJ2-5; D may be TRBD1 (6 bases). The length of the CDR3 is 16 residues. Per the germline V gene, CDR1 is LNHDA and CDR2 is SQIVND (reference sequence). V lost 0 bases to trimming and J lost 3 bases, with 14 bases between them.

This clone was seen once. V usage is TRBV7-2 and J usage is TRBJ2-7; 11 nucleotides line up with TRBD2. The CDR3 is made up of 15 amino acids. After removal of 5 bases from V and 6 bases from J, the junction contained 9 bases not matched to a gene. The germline V gene encodes CDR1 SGHTA and CDR2 FQGNSA. CDR3 amino acids: CASSAGTSGGLEQYF. The CDR3 DNA is TGTGCCAGCAGCGCTGGGACTAGCGGAGGTCTCGAGCAGTACTTC.

The chain carries TRBV5-4 and TRBJ1-2; no clear D gene. The CDR3 runs 16 residues. CDR1 and CDR2 (germline): SGHNT, YYREEE (reference sequence). The V and J ends lost 1 base and 3 bases respectively, with 16 bases between them. The CDR3 here is CASSLYSSILHYGYTF. CDR3 nucleotides: TGTGCCAGCAGCTTGTACAGTAGTATTTTGCACTATGGCTACACCTTC.

The gene calls are TRBV18 and TRBJ1-2, with D possibly being TRBD1 (5 bases). This CDR3 comprises 12 residues. The ends were cut back, 4 bases at V and 7 bases at J, with 10 bases in the middle. CDR1 and CDR2 (germline): KGHSH, LQKENI. The CDR3 DNA sequence: TGTGCCAGCTCACGACGGGGGGGTGGCTACACCTTC. This encodes CASSRRGGGYTF.

Comments on this clone: A read error may produce the germline difference seen at one junction end. This chain links TRBV7-7 with TRBJ2-1, with TRBD2 matching 7 bases. Germline values: CDR1 SSHAT, CDR2 FNYEAQ (reference sequence). The CDR3 length is 15 residues. The CDR3 loop reads CASSLSLREFNEQFF. The DNA of the CDR3 is TGTGCTAGCAGCTTATCCCTGCGGGAGTTCAATGAGCAGTTCTTC.

The chain joins TRBV11-2 to TRBJ2-7; 8 bases are shared with TRBD1. Trimming at V came to 5 bases and at J to 2 bases, leaving 5 bases not matched to a gene. The CDR3 length is 14 residues. CDR1 is SGHAT, CDR2 FQNNGV, per germline. The DNA for the CDR3 is TGTGCCAGCAGCCAAGGACAGGGAGCCTACGAGCAGTACTTC. Translating it yields CASSQGQGAYEQYF.

V gene TRBV5-1 combines with J gene TRBJ2-2; D not resolved. CDR3 length: 15 residues. Germline V gives CDR1 SGHRS, CDR2 YFSETQ. V was shortened by 1 base and J by 2 bases, with 9 bases between the two germline ends. The CDR3 region is CASSLTRINTGELFF. The CDR3, as DNA: TGCGCCAGCAGCTTGACAAGAATAAACACCGGGGAGCTGTTTTTT.

A note on this clone: Germline is not matched at one junction end, which may reflect a read error. Written as DNA, the CDR3 is TGTGCCAGCAGCCTAGGGACTAGGACGGGAGAGACCCAGTACTTC. It yields the protein CASSLGTRTGETQYF. The J gene is TRBJ2-5, the V gene TRBV13; 8 nucleotides align to TRBD2. This CDR3 is 15 amino acids long. Germline CDR1 PRHDT, CDR2 FYEKMQ (reference sequence).

CDR3 loop: CASSSGGRYEQYF. The DNA for the CDR3 is TGTGCCAGCAGCTCCGGGGGACGGTACGAGCAGTACTTC. This rearrangement joins TRBV7-6 to TRBJ2-7; the D gene is possibly TRBD2 (6 bases). V was cut by 4 bases and J by 4 bases, with 11 bases left in between. The CDR3 consists of 13 residues. Germline CDR1 and CDR2: SGHVS and FNYEAQ.

This rearrangement joins TRBV28 to TRBJ1-5, with 9 bases aligning to TRBD1. With V trimmed by 4 bases and J by 4 bases, 8 bases remained unmatched. The CDR3 sequence is 16 residues long. Germline CDR1 MDHEN, CDR2 SYDVKM. The CDR3: CASSSTKQGANQPQHF. The CDR3 coding sequence is TGTGCCAGCAGTTCCACAAAACAGGGGGCGAATCAGCCCCAGCATTTT.

This chain joins TRBV19 and TRBJ2-5; 8 bases line up with TRBD1. V trimming: 1 base; J trimming: 5 bases; junction bases outside the gene matches: 6. The CDR3 is 15 amino acids. Germline V lookup: CDR1 LNHDA, CDR2 SQIVND (reference sequence). The CDR3 sequence: CASSIGDRGKETQYF. CDR3 nucleotide sequence: TGTGCCAGTAGTATAGGAGACAGGGGTAAGGAGACCCAGTACTTC.

The chain links TRBV6-4 to TRBJ2-1, with TRBD2 matching over 10 bases. In germline, CDR1 is MRHNA, CDR2 SNTAGT. Trimming cost V 4 bases and J 3 bases; bases outside gene matches: 3. CDR3 length: 15 residues. The CDR3 nucleotides are TGTGCCAGCAGTGTTCTAGCGGGAGACTACAATGAGCAGTTCTTC. Its translation: CASSVLAGDYNEQFF.

This chain uses TRBV7-9 with TRBJ2-1, with 9 bases lining up with TRBD1. From germline, CDR1 is SEHNR and CDR2 FQNEAQ (reference sequence). The CDR3 runs to 14 residues. V shed 11 bases and J 8 bases; nucleotides not matched to a gene: 13. The CDR3 DNA reads as TGTGCCGGGGGCGACAGGGGGGGACTCCATGAGCAGTTCTTC. Its translation: CAGGDRGGLHEQFF. The variable domain in full, completed from reference TRBV7-9 and TRBJ2-1, reads DTGVSQNPRHKITKRGQNVTFRCDPISEHNRLYWYRQTLGQGPEFLTYFQNEAQLEKSRLLSDRFSAERPKGSFSTLEIQRTEQGDSAMYLCAGGDRGGLHEQFFGPGTRLTVL.

This clone was observed once. CDR3 DNA sequence: TGTGCCAGCAGCGGTGGACTAGCGGGTGCCTACGAGCAGTACTTC. Translation gives CASSGGLAGAYEQYF. The V and J genes are TRBV2 and TRBJ2-7; 11 bases agree with TRBD2. The V and J ends lost 6 bases and 2 bases, in that order; junction bases with no gene match: 6. Germline loops: CDR1 SNHLY, CDR2 FYNNEI. This CDR3 has 15 amino acids.

This clone was seen a few times. The chain has TRBV12-3 or TRBV12-4 and TRBJ1-1; no definite D call. The CDR3 contains 13 residues. V was clipped by 4 bases and J by 0 bases, with 6 bases between them. Written as DNA, the CDR3 is TGTGCCAGCAGTTCACAGATGAACACTGAAGCTTTCTTT. It is translated as CASSSQMNTEAFF.

The rearrangement joins TRBV5-1 to TRBJ1-1, with D possibly being TRBD1 (5 bases). CDR3 length: 13 amino acids. The V gene lost 8 bases and the J gene lost 0 bases, with 11 bases spanning the gap. The V gene's germline CDR1 is SGHRS and CDR2 YFSETQ. CDR3 sequence (DNA): TGCGCCAGTCGGGGGAATATGAACACTGAAGCTTTCTTT. This encodes CASRGNMNTEAFF.

This chain uses TRBV9 with TRBJ2-3, with D uncertain. The CDR3 spans 14 residues. Trimming cost V 3 bases and J 4 bases, with 12 bases left between them. In germline, CDR1 is SGDLS, CDR2 YYNGEE. CDR3 region: CASSDPVSPDTQYF. The CDR3 DNA sequence: TGTGCCAGCAGCGACCCCGTTAGCCCAGATACGCAGTATTTT.